This is a list of T cell receptor beta chains from one sample in a study of blood T cell repertoires in COVID-19. Generated by immunoSEQ multiplex PCR, the TCRdb table keeps only in-frame clones and is missing some. The sample consists of 150,000 to 200,000 clones, roughly four fifths of them appearing once. Material for sequencing was peripheral blood. The source of these receptors is an elderly woman with COVID-19, enrolled during active disease. Both conserved end residues are part of each CDR3. D genes are given only for firm matches. Some rows have no size entry. The others give once, few or many, or a class for an expanded clone.

v_call	clone_size	cdr3_length	d_call	j_call	cdr3_aa	cdr3_nt
TRBV4-3	-	13	-	TRBJ1-1	CASSQDRNTEAFF	TGCGCCAGCAGCCAGGACAGGAACACTGAAGCTTTCTTT
TRBV5-1	once	13	-	TRBJ2-1	CASSLASLNEQFF	TGCGCCAGCAGCTTGGCCTCTCTCAATGAGCAGTTCTTC
TRBV19	once	13	-	TRBJ2-4	CASSKGGVNIQYF	TGTGCCAGTAGTAAGGGCGGGGTTAACATTCAGTACTTC
TRBV5-6	few	14	-	TRBJ1-2	CASSFRRGRYGYTF	TGTGCCAGCAGCTTTCGGCGGGGGCGGTATGGCTACACCTTC
TRBV5-1	many	15	-	TRBJ2-3	CASSLAQGGLDTQYF	TGCGCCAGCAGCTTGGCACAGGGTGGATTGGATACGCAGTATTTT
TRBV5-6	once	16	TRBD1	TRBJ1-4	CASSSLTGEVNEKLFF	TGTGCCAGCAGCTCGCTAACAGGGGAGGTTAATGAAAAACTGTTTTTT
TRBV7-8	-	14	TRBD2	TRBJ2-2	CASSGGSRSGELFF	TGTGCCAGCAGCGGCGGGAGTAGGTCCGGGGAGCTGTTTTTT
TRBV16	-	18	TRBD1	TRBJ1-1	CASSQGVQGLPMNTEAFF	TGTGCCAGCAGCCAAGGGGTACAGGGGCTTCCAATGAACACTGAAGCTTTCTTT
TRBV30	-	15	TRBD1	TRBJ1-5	CAWTRTGTGNQPQHF	TGTGCCTGGACCAGGACCGGGACAGGGAATCAGCCCCAGCATTTT
TRBV19	few	14	-	TRBJ1-1	CASSIQGLSTEAFF	TGTGCCAGTAGTATCCAGGGGCTCAGCACTGAAGCTTTCTTT
TRBV5-1	-	16	TRBD1	TRBJ2-1	CASSKGTGGPYNEQFF	TGCGCCAGCAGCAAAGGGACAGGGGGCCCCTACAATGAGCAGTTCTTC
TRBV18	-	13	-	TRBJ2-7	CASSRDTAYEQYF	TGTGCCAGCTCACGGGACACAGCCTACGAGCAGTACTTC
TRBV5-4	-	12	-	TRBJ2-3	CASSRGTDTQYF	TGTGCCAGCAGTCGAGGGACAGATACGCAGTATTTT
TRBV4-1	few	15	-	TRBJ1-4	CASSLPTGFNEKLFF	TGCGCCAGCAGCCTTCCCACAGGGTTTAATGAAAAACTGTTTTTT
TRBV5-1	-	15	-	TRBJ2-7	CASSLTVLGQYEQYF	TGCGCCAGCAGCTTAACAGTCCTCGGACAGTACGAGCAGTACTTC
TRBV18	-	15	TRBD1	TRBJ1-4	CASSPGTGLNEKLFF	TGTGCCAGCTCACCCGGGACAGGGCTTAATGAAAAACTGTTTTTT
TRBV6-4	few	11	-	TRBJ1-2	CASNLNYGYTF	TGTGCCAGCAACCTAAACTATGGCTACACCTTC
TRBV27	few	14	TRBD2	TRBJ2-7	CASRLAGGTGEQYF	TGTGCCAGCCGGTTAGCGGGAGGGACGGGGGAGCAGTACTTC
TRBV7-2	-	13	-	TRBJ1-1	CASSLGGGTEAFF	TGTGCCAGCAGCTTAGGAGGCGGCACTGAAGCTTTCTTT
TRBV24-1	-	13	TRBD1	TRBJ1-1	CATSGQGNTEAFF	TGTGCCACCAGTGGACAGGGGAACACTGAAGCTTTCTTT
TRBV18	once	13	-	TRBJ2-1	CASSPGLSNEQFF	TGTGCCAGCTCTCCGGGACTCTCCAATGAGCAGTTCTTC
TRBV12-3/TRBV12-4	-	13	-	TRBJ1-3	CASSRGSGNTIYF	TGTGCCAGCAGTAGGGGCTCTGGAAACACCATATATTTT
TRBV28	-	15	-	TRBJ1-1	CASSPPPAVNTEAFF	TGTGCCAGCAGTCCCCCCCCCGCAGTGAACACTGAAGCTTTCTTT
TRBV19	-	15	-	TRBJ1-4	CASSISRSTNEKLFF	TGTGCCAGTAGTATATCTCGGTCAACTAATGAAAAACTGTTTTTT
TRBV11-2	-	15	TRBD2	TRBJ2-1	CASSITSGGINEQFF	TGTGCCAGCAGCATCACTAGCGGGGGGATCAATGAGCAGTTCTTC
TRBV18	few	15	TRBD2	TRBJ2-1	CASSPSAGGSNEQFF	TGTGCCAGCTCACCTTCCGCGGGAGGCTCTAATGAGCAGTTCTTC
TRBV7-3	-	13	-	TRBJ2-2	CASSLMDSGELFF	TGTGCCAGCAGCTTAATGGACTCCGGGGAGCTGTTTTTT
TRBV9	-	18	TRBD2	TRBJ2-2	CASSVATSGAANTGELFF	TGTGCCAGCAGCGTAGCTACTAGCGGGGCGGCGAACACCGGGGAGCTGTTTTTT
TRBV18	-	17	-	TRBJ2-7	CASSPRVGGEFSYEQYF	TGTGCCAGCTCACCAAGGGTGGGCGGGGAGTTCTCCTACGAGCAGTACTTC
TRBV19	-	16	-	TRBJ1-6	CASRRTLHSYNSPLHF	TGTGCCAGTAGACGGACATTACACTCCTATAATTCACCCCTCCACTTT
TRBV10-3	once	14	TRBD2	TRBJ2-1	CAISNEGGVNEQFF	TGTGCCATCTCCAATGAGGGAGGGGTCAATGAGCAGTTCTTC